This T cell receptor beta chain was recorded in a study of CD8 T cells in ankylosing spondylitis. This clonotype came up many times. The CDR3 totals 13 residues. The V gene's germline CDR1 is MNHEY and CDR2 SMNVEV (reference sequence). The V end lost 0 bases, the J end lost 6 bases, and 6 bases lay between the germline ends. TCRdb reprocessed the 5' RACE reads with MiXCR, giving one entry per CDR3 protein. The sample holds 120,000 to 150,000 distinct CDR3 sequences, 7% to 9% seen once. The receptor comes from a male donor with ankylosing spondylitis. Sequencing was done on a sample of synovial fluid, either unsorted or a sorted T cell fraction (not recorded which). This chain uses TRBV27 with TRBJ1-5; D not certain. CDR3 nucleotides: TGTGCCAGCAGTTTATCCAGGAGTCAGCCCCAGCATTTT. Amino acid sequence: CASSLSRSQPQHF.